These 2 T cell receptor beta chains came from one sample sequenced in a study of T cell changes during pregnancy in multiple sclerosis. Using immunoSEQ multiplex PCR, the repertoire was profiled, and TCRdb retains in-frame clones only, with some absent. The top ten hold around 0.65% of the sample, which has approximately 43,000 clones, less than 90% seen once. The sequences come from CD4+ T cells from peripheral blood mononuclear cells, collected before pregnancy. Receptors were obtained from a female donor with multiple sclerosis, enrolled in a pregnancy study.

The gene calls are TRBV30 and TRBJ2-3; tentatively, D is TRBD2 (6 bases). CDR1 is GTSNPN, CDR2 SVGIG, per germline (reference sequence). V dropped 3 bases and J dropped 0 bases, with 13 bases sitting between them. The CDR3 is 15 amino acids. CDR3 coding DNA: TGTGCCTGGAGCTTCGGCGGGGCTAGCACAGATACGCAGTATTTT. This translates into CAWSFGGASTDTQYF.

The chain uses TRBV2 and TRBJ1-5, with D possibly matching TRBD1 (5 bases). The CDR3 loop spans 11 amino acids. Germline CDR1 and CDR2: SNHLY and FYNNEI. Between the trimmed V and J ends, which lost 3 bases and 9 bases, there was a span of 6 bases. CDR3 coding DNA: TGTGCCAGCAGTGAGGGGGGGCCCCAGCATTTT. Translating it yields CASSEGGPQHF.